The present TCR beta chain was sequenced within a study of neurological immune-mediated disorders. 2 million unsorted PBMCs were stored in RNAlater at -80 °C before RNA extraction. In germline, CDR1 is GTSNPN, CDR2 SVGIG (reference sequence). V was clipped by 3 bases and J by 1 base, with 12 bases between them. This CDR3 region has 14 residues. TCRdb used MiXCR to reprocess the 5' RACE reads, holding one entry per CDR3 protein. The repertoire holds 65,000 to 80,000 distinct CDR3 sequences, under 20% seen once, with just over 15% in the top ten. What was sequenced was PBMCs. The source is a woman in her thirties or forties in good health. This sequence joins TRBV30 and TRBJ1-1, with a tentative D call TRBD1 (6 bases). CDR3 in amino acids: CAWRRDRRNTEAFF. In nucleotides, the CDR3 is TGTGCCTGGAGAAGAGACAGGCGGAACACTGAAGCTTTCTTT.